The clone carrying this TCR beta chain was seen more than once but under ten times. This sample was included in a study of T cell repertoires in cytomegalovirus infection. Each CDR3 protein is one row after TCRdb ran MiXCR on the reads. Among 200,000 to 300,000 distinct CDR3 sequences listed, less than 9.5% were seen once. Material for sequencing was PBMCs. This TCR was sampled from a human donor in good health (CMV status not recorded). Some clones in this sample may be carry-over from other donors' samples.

The CDR3 DNA follows: TGCAGTGCTAGAGGGCCCGGGGGCCCTGGAAACACCATATATTTT. Translating it yields CSARGPGGPGNTIYF. The chain employs TRBV20-1 and TRBJ1-3, with D possibly TRBD1 on 6 matching bases. Between the trimmed V and J ends, which lost 1 base and 2 bases, there was a span of 12 bases. This CDR3 has 15 residues. Germline values: CDR1 DFQATT, CDR2 SNEGSKA (reference sequence).